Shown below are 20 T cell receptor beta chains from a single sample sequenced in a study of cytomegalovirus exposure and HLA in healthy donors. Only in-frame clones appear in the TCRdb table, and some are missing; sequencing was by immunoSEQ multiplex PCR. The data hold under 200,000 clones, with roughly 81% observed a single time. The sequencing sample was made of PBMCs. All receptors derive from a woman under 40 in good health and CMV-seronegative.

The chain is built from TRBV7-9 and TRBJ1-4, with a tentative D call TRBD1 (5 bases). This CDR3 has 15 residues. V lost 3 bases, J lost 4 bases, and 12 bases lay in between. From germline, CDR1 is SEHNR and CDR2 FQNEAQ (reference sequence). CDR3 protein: CASSFQGVVNEKLFF. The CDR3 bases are TGTGCCAGCAGCTTTCAAGGGGTGGTTAATGAAAAACTGTTTTTT.

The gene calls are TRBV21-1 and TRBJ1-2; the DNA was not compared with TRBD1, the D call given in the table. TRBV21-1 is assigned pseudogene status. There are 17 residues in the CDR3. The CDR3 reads CASSNETAQGQNYGYTF. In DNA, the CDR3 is TGTGCCAGCAGCAACGAAACGGCACAGGGTCAAAACTATGGCTACACCTTC.

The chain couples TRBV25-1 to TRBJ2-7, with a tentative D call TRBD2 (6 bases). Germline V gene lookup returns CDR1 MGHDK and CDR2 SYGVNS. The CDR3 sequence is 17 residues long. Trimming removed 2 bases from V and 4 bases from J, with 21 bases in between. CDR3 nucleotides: TGTGCCAGCAGTGAACCGATAAGTACGGGAGTCGGTTACGAGCAGTACTTC. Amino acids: CASSEPISTGVGYEQYF.

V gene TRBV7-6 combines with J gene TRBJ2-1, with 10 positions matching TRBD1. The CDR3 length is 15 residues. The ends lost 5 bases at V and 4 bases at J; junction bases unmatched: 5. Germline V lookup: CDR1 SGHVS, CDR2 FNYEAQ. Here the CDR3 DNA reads TGTGCCAGCAGCCAAGACAGGGGGCGATACAATGAGCAGTTCTTC. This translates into CASSQDRGRYNEQFF.

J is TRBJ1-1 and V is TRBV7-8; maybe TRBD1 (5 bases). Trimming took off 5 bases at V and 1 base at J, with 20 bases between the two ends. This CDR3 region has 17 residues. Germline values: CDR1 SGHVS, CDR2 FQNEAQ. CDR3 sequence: CASSARGGVGRNTEAFF. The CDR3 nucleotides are TGTGCCAGCAGCGCCCGCGGGGGGGTAGGGAGGAACACTGAAGCTTTCTTT. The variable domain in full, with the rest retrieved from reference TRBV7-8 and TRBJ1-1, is GAGVSQSPRYKVAKRGQDVALRCDPISGHVSLFWYQQALGQGPEFLTYFQNEAQLDKSGLPSDRFFAERPEGSVSTLKIQRTQQEDSAVYLCASSARGGVGRNTEAFFGQGTRLTVV.

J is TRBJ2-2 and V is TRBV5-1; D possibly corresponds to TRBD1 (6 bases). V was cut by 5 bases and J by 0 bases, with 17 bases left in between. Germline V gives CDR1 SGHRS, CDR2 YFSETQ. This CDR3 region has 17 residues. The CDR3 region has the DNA TGCGCCAGCAGGCGAGGGGGTGGCAGGGCGAACACCGGGGAGCTGTTTTTT. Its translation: CASRRGGGRANTGELFF.

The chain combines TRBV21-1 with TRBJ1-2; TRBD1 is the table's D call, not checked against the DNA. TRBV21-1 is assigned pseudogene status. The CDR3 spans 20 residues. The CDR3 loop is CASKGENRRTGANYEDGYTF. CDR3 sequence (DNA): TGTGCCAGCAAAGGGGAAAATAGGAGGACAGGGGCTAACTATGAGGATGGCTACACCTTC.

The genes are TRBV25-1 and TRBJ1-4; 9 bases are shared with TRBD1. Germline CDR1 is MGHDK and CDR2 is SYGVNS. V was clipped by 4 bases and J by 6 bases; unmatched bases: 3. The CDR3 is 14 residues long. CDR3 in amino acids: CASSGRQGDEKLFF. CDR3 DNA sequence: TGTGCCAGCAGTGGGCGACAGGGGGATGAAAAACTGTTTTTT.

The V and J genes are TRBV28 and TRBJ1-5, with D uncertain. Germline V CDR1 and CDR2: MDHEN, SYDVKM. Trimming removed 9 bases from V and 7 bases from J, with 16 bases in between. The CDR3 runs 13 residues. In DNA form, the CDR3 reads TGTGCCAGTTGCGGGAGGGCCAGGCAGCCCCAGCATTTT. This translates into CASCGRARQPQHF.

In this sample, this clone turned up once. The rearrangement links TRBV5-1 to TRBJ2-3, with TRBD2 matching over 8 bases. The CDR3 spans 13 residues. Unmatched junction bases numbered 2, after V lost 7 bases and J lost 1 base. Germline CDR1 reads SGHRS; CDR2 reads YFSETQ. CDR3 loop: CASRGGRTDTQYF. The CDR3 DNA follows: TGCGCCAGCCGGGGGGGTCGCACAGATACGCAGTATTTT.

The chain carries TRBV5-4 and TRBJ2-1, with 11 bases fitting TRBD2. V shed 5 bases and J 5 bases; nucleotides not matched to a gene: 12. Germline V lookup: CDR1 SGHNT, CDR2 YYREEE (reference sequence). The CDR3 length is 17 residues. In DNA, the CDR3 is TGTGCCAGCAGTCCTCGGCCACTAGCGGGAGCAAACAATGAGCAGTTCTTC. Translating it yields CASSPRPLAGANNEQFF.

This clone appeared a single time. CDR3 nucleotide sequence: TGTGCCAGCAGCGTAGAGGGGCGTGTGTCAGGCCCATCCTACGAGCAGTACTTC. The encoded protein is CASSVEGRVSGPSYEQYF. The rearrangement joins TRBV9 to TRBJ2-7; tentative D call: TRBD1 (5 bases). CDR1 and CDR2 from the germline V gene are SGDLS and YYNGEE. The CDR3 extends over 18 amino acids. V was trimmed by 0 bases and J by 1 base, leaving 20 bases between them.

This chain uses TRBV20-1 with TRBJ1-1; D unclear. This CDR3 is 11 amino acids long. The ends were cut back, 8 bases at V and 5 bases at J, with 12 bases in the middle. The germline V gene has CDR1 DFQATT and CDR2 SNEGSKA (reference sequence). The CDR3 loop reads CSLSGETEAFF. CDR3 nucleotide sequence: TGCAGTCTCTCGGGTGAGACTGAAGCTTTCTTT.

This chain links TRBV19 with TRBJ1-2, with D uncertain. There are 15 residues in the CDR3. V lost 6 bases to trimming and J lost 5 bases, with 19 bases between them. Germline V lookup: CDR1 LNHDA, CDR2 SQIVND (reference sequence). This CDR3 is CASRPAGEAVYGYTF. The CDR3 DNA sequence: TGTGCCAGTAGACCCGCTGGTGAGGCGGTTTATGGCTACACCTTC. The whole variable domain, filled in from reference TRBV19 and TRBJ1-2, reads DGGITQSPKYLFRKEGQNVTLSCEQNLNHDAMYWYRQDPGQGLRLIYYSQIVNDFQKGDIAEGYSVSREKKESFPLTVTSAQKNPTAFYLCASRPAGEAVYGYTFGSGTRLTVV.

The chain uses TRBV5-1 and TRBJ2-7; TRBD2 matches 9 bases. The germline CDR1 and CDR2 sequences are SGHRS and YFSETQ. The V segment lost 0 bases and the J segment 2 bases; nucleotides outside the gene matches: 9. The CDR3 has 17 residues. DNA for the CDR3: TGCGCCAGCAGCTTGGGGGTGACTAGCGGTTTCACCTACGAGCAGTACTTC. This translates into CASSLGVTSGFTYEQYF.

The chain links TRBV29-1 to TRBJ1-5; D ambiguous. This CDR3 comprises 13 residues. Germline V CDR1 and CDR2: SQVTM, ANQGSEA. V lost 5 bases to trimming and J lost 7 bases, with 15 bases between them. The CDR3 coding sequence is TGCAGCGTTTATCCAGGAGGTAGGCAGCCCCAGCATTTT. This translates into CSVYPGGRQPQHF.

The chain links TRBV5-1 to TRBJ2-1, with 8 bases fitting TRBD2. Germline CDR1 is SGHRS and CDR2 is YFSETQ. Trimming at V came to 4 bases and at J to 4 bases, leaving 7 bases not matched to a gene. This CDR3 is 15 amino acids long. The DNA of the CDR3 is TGCGCCAGCAGCCCAGAACTAGCGGCGTACAATGAGCAGTTCTTC. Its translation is CASSPELAAYNEQFF.

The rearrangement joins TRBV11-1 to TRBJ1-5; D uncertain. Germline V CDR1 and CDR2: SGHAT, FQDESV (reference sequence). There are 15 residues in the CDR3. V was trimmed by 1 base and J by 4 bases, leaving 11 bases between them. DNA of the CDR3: TGTGCCAGCAGCTTAGTCTCCGGGGATAATCAGCCCCAGCATTTT. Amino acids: CASSLVSGDNQPQHF.

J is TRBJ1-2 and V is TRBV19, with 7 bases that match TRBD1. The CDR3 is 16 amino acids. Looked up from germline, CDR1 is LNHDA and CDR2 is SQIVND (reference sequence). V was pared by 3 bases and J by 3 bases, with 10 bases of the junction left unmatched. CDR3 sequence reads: CASSISTDRPYYGYTF. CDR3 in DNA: TGTGCCAGTAGTATCTCCACGGACAGGCCGTACTATGGCTACACCTTC. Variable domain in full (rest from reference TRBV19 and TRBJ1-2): DGGITQSPKYLFRKEGQNVTLSCEQNLNHDAMYWYRQDPGQGLRLIYYSQIVNDFQKGDIAEGYSVSREKKESFPLTVTSAQKNPTAFYLCASSISTDRPYYGYTFGSGTRLTVV.

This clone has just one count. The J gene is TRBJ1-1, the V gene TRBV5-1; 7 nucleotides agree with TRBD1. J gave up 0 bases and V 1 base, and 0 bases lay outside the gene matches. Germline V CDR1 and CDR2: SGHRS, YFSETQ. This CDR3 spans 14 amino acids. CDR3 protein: CASSLTGVNTEAFF. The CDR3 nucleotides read TGCGCCAGCAGCTTGACAGGGGTGAACACTGAAGCTTTCTTT. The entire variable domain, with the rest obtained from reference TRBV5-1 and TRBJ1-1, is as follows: KAGVTQTPRYLIKTRGQQVTLSCSPISGHRSVSWYQQTPGQGLQFLFEYFSETQRNKGNFPGRFSGRQFSNSRSEMNVSTLELGDSALYLCASSLTGVNTEAFFGQGTRLTVV.